Sequencing of this T cell receptor beta chain was carried out in a study of neurological immune-mediated disorders (dated by TCRdb to between 2019 and 2020). Study-wide context: Using UMI-based sequencing, the study compared peripheral blood TCR-beta repertoires from patients with HTLV-I-associated myelopathy (HAM/TSP), patients with multiple sclerosis, and healthy controls. Alongside PBMC samples, the set of some 97 TCR-beta libraries contained longitudinal samples, technical triplicates, and paired CD4+ and CD8+ T-cell subsets that had been sorted. Longitudinal HAM/TSP and healthy donors had 3 time-points each (about 3-45 month intervals). Of the roughly 68 subjects in the cohort, about 14 were HAM/TSP patients, approximately 35 were multiple sclerosis patients, and some 20 were healthy controls.

cDNA was synthesized by template-switch 5'RACE using a primer with a 10-nucleotide random unique molecular identifier that tagged each TCR transcript. Every sequencing run yielded over 160 million TCR-beta sequences covering 15-18 subjects. The RNeasy kit was used for extraction of total RNA. Using the KAPA Real-time Library Amplification kit, TCR-beta VDJ regions were amplified with primers for the TCR constant region and the 5'RACE anchor. A first PCR added sample indexes and Illumina adaptors, after which a second PCR increased the library yield. After Ampure bead purification, the roughly 650 bp TCR product was size-selected on a 2% E-gel SizeSelection system. Library quality was checked on a Bioanalyzer, concentration was measured with Qubit, and libraries were quantified with the Kapa Library Quantification kit before pooling. Libraries were sequenced paired-end 2 x 150 bp on an Illumina HiSeq 2500. To increase sequence diversity, roughly 24-32% phiX was spiked into each library pool. The authors processed their data as follows. Quality-filtered reads were processed with the UMI-based MiGEC pipeline, and over 90% of raw TCR sequences were removed by the MiGEC pipeline during error correction. IMGT germline references were used for aligning VDJ genes, and each clonotype was defined as a unique CDR3 amino acid sequence together with its V-J genes. Clonal expansion, Shannon diversity, and CDR3 relatedness (CalcPairwiseDistances, ClusterSamples) were evaluated with VDJtools, and phylogenetic trees were built with CLCbio workbench. Clones with at least 8 unique UMIs were defined as expanded, with this threshold being based on coefficient-of-variation modelling across technical triplicates. TCRdb ran its own pipeline on the public reads, namely fastp trimming at Q25 and MiXCR clone calling, and kept in-frame beta chains. Rows merge per CDR3 protein into single entries with the most common DNA and genes. TCRdb's processing, not the authors', yielded these V and J calls. The sample table contains about 50,000 distinct CDR3 sequences; only one count was recorded for 9% to 10% of them. Approximately 1.5% of the sample is held by the ten biggest clonotypes.

What this sample's time point label stands for: longitudinal time-point 1 (baseline). Healthy controls were blood bank volunteers in Maryland, USA. Unsorted PBMC libraries were generated from 2 million PBMCs stored in RNAlater at -80 °C until RNA extraction. Peripheral blood underwent Ficoll-Hypaque density gradient centrifugation to isolate PBMCs, which were then cryopreserved in liquid nitrogen. General findings and caveats noted by the study authors: Expanded clones from different subjects shared no identical CDR3 amino acid sequences, which suggests that TCR-beta repertoires were private in all groups. The highest TCR clonal expansion was observed in HAM/TSP patients, whereas the lowest was observed in MS patients, even when compared with healthy controls.

This clonotype was found many times. Which antigen it targets is not known. Nothing much larger sits one base from this clone, and base qualities are not available. The CDR3 spans 15 residues, from the cysteine through the phenylalanine. Only CDR3 DNA is held: 45 bases, read in frame from base 1. CDR1 and CDR2 are read off the germline V gene as SGHRS and YFSETQ. Relative to germline, V is 4 bases shorter and J is 3 bases shorter, with 15 bases between their ends. The material sequenced was PBMCs. The rearrangement joined TRBV5-1 to TRBJ2-3, with TRBD2 tentatively as D gene (5 bases match). The source is a woman aged 40 to 50 in good health. In nucleotides, the sequence is TGCGCCAGCAGCCCGATGCGGGTGGAGACAGATACGCAGTATTTT. Its translation is CASSPMRVETDTQYF.